The 5 T cell receptor beta chains presented below share a single source sample, sequenced in a study of control samples from healthy donors and cancer patients (dated by TCRdb to the early 2020s). Library generation was performed with the immunoSEQ multiplex PCR assay. Sourced from immuneACCESS, this table was stored by TCRdb with only in-frame sequences that have V and J called. A share of the clones is absent; for the studies checked, an unresolved V gene accounts for under half, and the remainder has no known explanation. The sample table holds 100,000 to 150,000 clones, of which around 87% were seen once. Jointly, the top ten make up over 6.5% of the sample. Source material: blood. These receptors all come from a man aged 35 to 55 in good health.

The chain links TRBV19 to TRBJ1-3; tentative D call: TRBD1 (6 bases). Trimming took off 5 bases at V and 2 bases at J, with 13 bases between the two ends. Germline loops: CDR1 LNHDA, CDR2 SQIVND (reference sequence). The CDR3 consists of 15 residues. The CDR3 here is CASSFGGATGNTIYF. The CDR3 DNA follows: TGTGCCAGTAGTTTCGGGGGGGCCACTGGAAACACCATATATTTT. The variable domain in full, with the rest retrieved from reference TRBV19 and TRBJ1-3, is DGGITQSPKYLFRKEGQNVTLSCEQNLNHDAMYWYRQDPGQGLRLIYYSQIVNDFQKGDIAEGYSVSREKKESFPLTVTSAQKNPTAFYLCASSFGGATGNTIYFGEGSWLTVV.

V is TRBV2 and J is TRBJ2-3; TRBD1 matches 7 bases. The CDR3 totals 15 residues. The V segment lost 7 bases and the J segment 2 bases; nucleotides outside the gene matches: 9. CDR1 is SNHLY and CDR2 is FYNNEI in the germline V gene. The CDR3 reads CASNLQGTFTDTQYF. Here the CDR3 DNA reads TGTGCCAGCAACCTACAGGGGACCTTCACAGATACGCAGTATTTT.

The chain combines TRBV15 with TRBJ1-2; no definite D call. Trimming stripped 0 bases from V and 2 bases from J, with 22 bases between. The CDR3 runs to 19 residues. From germline, CDR1 is LNHNV and CDR2 YYDKDF (reference sequence). CDR3 sequence reads: CATSRDGRQVNIPNYGYTF. The CDR3 DNA reads TGTGCCACCAGCAGAGATGGTAGGCAGGTGAACATCCCAAACTATGGCTACACCTTC.

V is TRBV6-5 and J is TRBJ1-4; D perhaps matches TRBD1 (6 bases). V was pared by 4 bases and J by 4 bases, with 13 bases between. The V gene's germline CDR1 is MNHEY and CDR2 SVGAGI. The CDR3 runs 15 residues. The CDR3: CASSSYRADNEKLFF. CDR3 nucleotides: TGTGCCAGCAGTTCATACAGGGCCGATAATGAAAAACTGTTTTTT.

CDR3 bases: TGTGCCAGCAGTAAGGACTGGAATTCACCCCTCCACTTT. Its protein is CASSKDWNSPLHF. The genes are TRBV27 and TRBJ1-6, with D hard to call. Germline CDR1 and CDR2: MNHEY and SMNVEV (reference sequence). This CDR3 is 13 amino acids long. V was shortened by 5 bases and J by 7 bases, with 9 bases between the two germline ends.